One and the same sample provided the 17 T cell receptor beta chains below, sequenced in a study of blood T cells in healthy people across ages. Together with a sample-barcoded 5' primer, a J-beta primer mix was included in a second PCR lasting roughly 6 to 12 cycles. TCRdb passed the 5' RACE reads through MiXCR, listing each CDR3 protein once. Altogether 800,000 to 950,000 distinct CDR3 sequences are present, around 48% being singletons, with the ten largest covering roughly 12%. The material sequenced was blood. The receptors shown here come from a man aged 25 to 45 in good health.

The rearrangement links TRBV24-1 to TRBJ2-4; D perhaps matches TRBD2 (7 bases). TRBJ2-7 matches the DNA end more closely, so the J call is doubtful. CDR3 length: 15 amino acids. Germline V gene data show CDR1 as KGHDR and CDR2 as SFDVKD. The CDR3 protein is CATSDSGGAVHEQYF. The DNA for the CDR3 is TGTGCCACCAGTGATTCGGGGGGCGCCGTCCACGAGCAGTACTTC.

This chain connects TRBV7-9 to TRBJ1-2; tentatively, D is TRBD1 (5 bases). The V gene lost 6 bases and the J gene lost 6 bases, with 17 bases spanning the gap. The CDR3 consists of 14 residues. Germline V gene lookup returns CDR1 SEHNR and CDR2 FQNEAQ (reference sequence). The CDR3 region is CASRPGAGVHGYTF. The CDR3 coding sequence is TGTGCCAGCAGGCCCGGGGCGGGGGTTCATGGCTACACCTTC. The whole variable domain, remainder taken from reference TRBV7-9 and TRBJ1-2, is DTGVSQNPRHKITKRGQNVTFRCDPISEHNRLYWYRQTLGQGPEFLTYFQNEAQLEKSRLLSDRFSAERPKGSFSTLEIQRTEQGDSAMYLCASRPGAGVHGYTFGSGTRLTVV.

The chain combines TRBV5-8 with TRBJ1-2; no firm D call. Germline V gives CDR1 SGHTS, CDR2 YDEGEE. The CDR3 spans 10 residues. V was clipped by 0 bases and J by 7 bases, with 1 base between them. CDR3 region: CASSLAGYTF. The CDR3 nucleotides read TGTGCCAGCAGCTTGGCTGGCTACACCTTC. The full variable domain, rest sourced from reference TRBV5-8 and TRBJ1-2, is EAGVTQSPTHLIKTRGQQATLRCSPISGHTSVYWYQQALGLGLQFLLWYDEGEERNRGNFPPRFSGRQFPNYSSELNVNALELEDSALYLCASSLAGYTFGSGTRLTVV.

This clonotype was seen ten or more times. This clone may be a read error of a much larger clone one base away. The V gene is TRBV30, the J gene TRBJ2-5; D possibly uses TRBD1 or TRBD2 (5 bases each). The CDR3 sequence is 12 residues long. Germline CDR1 reads GTSNPN; CDR2 reads SVGIG (reference sequence). CDR3 sequence (DNA): TGTGCCGGGAGTTATAACAGGGAGACCCAGTACTTC. This translates into CAGSYNRETQYF.

This clonotype was seen more than once but under ten times. The chain couples TRBV5-1 to TRBJ2-1, with no clear D. This CDR3 comprises 14 residues. V lost 2 bases and J 0 bases, leaving 6 bases between the germline ends. In germline, CDR1 is SGHRS, CDR2 YFSETQ. The CDR3 region is CASSFEASYNEQFF. CDR3 nucleotide sequence: TGCGCCAGCAGCTTTGAGGCCTCCTACAATGAGCAGTTCTTC.

This clonotype appeared a few times. V and J are TRBV20-1 and TRBJ2-7; tentatively, D is TRBD2 (7 bases). CDR1 is DFQATT, CDR2 SNEGSKA, per germline (reference sequence). Trimming removed 0 bases at V and 5 bases at J, with 17 bases between. CDR3 length: 15 amino acids. The CDR3 DNA follows: TGCAGTGCTAGAGATCAGGGGCGGGGGCACCACGAGCAGTACTTC. Translated, it gives CSARDQGRGHHEQYF.

The J gene is TRBJ1-2, the V gene TRBV28; 7 nucleotides agree with TRBD1. The V gene end was trimmed by 5 bases and the J gene end by 5 bases; junction bases not matched to a gene: 5. Germline loops: CDR1 MDHEN, CDR2 SYDVKM. CDR3 length equals 13 residues. The CDR3 DNA reads as TGTGCCAGCAGTCAACAGGGGTCTTATGGCTACACCTTC. This encodes CASSQQGSYGYTF.

The gene calls are TRBV27 and TRBJ1-6; TRBD1 matches at 11 bases. This CDR3 region has 16 residues. Trimming removed 6 bases from V and 4 bases from J; junction bases left unmatched: 5. Germline loops: CDR1 MNHEY, CDR2 SMNVEV (reference sequence). In DNA form, the CDR3 reads TGTGCCAGCAGCCGGGGGACAGGGGGATATAATTCACCCCTCCACTTT. It specifies CASSRGTGGYNSPLHF.

The genes are TRBV28 and TRBJ2-1, with TRBD1 identical over 9 bases. The V segment lost 4 bases and the J segment 7 bases; nucleotides outside the gene matches: 11. The CDR3 covers 16 residues. CDR1 is MDHEN, CDR2 SYDVKM, per germline. The CDR3 nucleotides read TGTGCCAGCAGTTCCCGAACCGGGACAGGGTTTAATGAGCAGTTCTTC. Amino acids: CASSSRTGTGFNEQFF.

The chain links TRBV7-2 to TRBJ2-7; 7 bases agree with TRBD1. The CDR3 is made up of 19 amino acids. CDR1 is SGHTA, CDR2 FQGNSA, per germline. V shed 4 bases and J 0 bases; nucleotides not matched to a gene: 18. This CDR3 reads CASSSPGTDYIKYSYEQYF. The CDR3 region has the DNA TGTGCCAGCAGCTCCCCCGGGACAGATTATATTAAATACTCCTACGAGCAGTACTTC.

On this clonotype: This may arise from a read error, as a much more abundant clone is one base away. This chain links TRBV20-1 with TRBJ1-4; 8 bases fit TRBD1. This CDR3 is 14 amino acids long. The germline CDR1 and CDR2 sequences are DFQATT and SNEGSKA (reference sequence). V gave up 4 bases and J gave up 7 bases; unmatched junction bases: 8. The CDR3 here is CSAIGQGLSEKLFF. In DNA form, the CDR3 reads TGCAGTGCTATTGGACAGGGTTTAAGTGAAAAACTGTTTTTT.

The J gene is TRBJ2-1, the V gene TRBV7-9; D is ambiguous. The closer fit of TRBJ2-7 to the DNA end suggests the J call may be wrong. The CDR3 length is 15 residues. The V gene's germline CDR1 is SEHNR and CDR2 FQNEAQ (reference sequence). CDR3 sequence: CASSSERTYYNEQYF. CDR3 DNA: TGTGCCAGCAGCTCCGAGCGCACCTATTACAATGAGCAGTACTTC.

V is TRBV3-1 and J is TRBJ2-3; TRBD1 aligns across 8 bases. After removal of 3 bases from V and 0 bases from J, the junction contained 5 bases not matched to a gene. The CDR3 runs to 16 residues. CDR1 and CDR2 (germline): LGHDT, YNNKEL (reference sequence). The CDR3 region is CASSHGQGASTDTQYF. The CDR3 DNA reads as TGTGCCAGCAGCCACGGACAGGGCGCTAGCACAGATACGCAGTATTTT.

This clonotype showed up just a few times. The chain recombines TRBV7-9 with TRBJ2-3, with 11 nucleotides matching TRBD2. The CDR3 contains 16 residues. Germline CDR1 is SEHNR and CDR2 is FQNEAQ (reference sequence). The V gene end was trimmed by 4 bases and the J gene end by 2 bases; junction bases not matched to a gene: 5. The CDR3: CASSSIAGGHTDTQYF. The CDR3 DNA reads TGTGCCAGCAGCTCCATAGCGGGGGGGCACACAGATACGCAGTATTTT.

This clonotype was seen more than once but under ten times. The genes are TRBV7-2 and TRBJ2-3; D unclear. CDR1 is SGHTA, CDR2 FQGNSA, per germline. Between the trimmed V and J ends, which lost 5 bases and 4 bases, there was a span of 16 bases. The CDR3 is made up of 15 amino acids. This CDR3 is CASSLTTLGSDTQYF. The CDR3 coding sequence is TGTGCCAGCAGCCTTACCACTCTAGGGTCAGATACGCAGTATTTT.

The V call is TRBV28, the J call TRBJ1-1, with D perhaps TRBD1 (6 bases). Trimming removed 8 bases from V and 0 bases from J, with 13 bases in between. Germline V gene sequence: CDR1 MDHEN, CDR2 SYDVKM. The CDR3 sequence is 14 residues long. CDR3 nucleotides: TGTGCCAGCTCCCAGGGGATCATGAACACTGAAGCTTTCTTT. As protein: CASSQGIMNTEAFF. Variable domain in full (rest from reference TRBV28 and TRBJ1-1): DVKVTQSSRYLVKRTGEKVFLECVQDMDHENMFWYRQDPGLGLRLIYFSYDVKMKEKGDIPEGYSVSREKKERFSLILESASTNQTSMYLCASSQGIMNTEAFFGQGTRLTVV.

This chain connects TRBV5-1 to TRBJ2-4; TRBD1 might be the D (6 bases). Trimming removed 3 bases at V and 1 base at J, with 11 bases between. From germline, CDR1 is SGHRS and CDR2 YFSETQ. The CDR3 runs 15 residues. The CDR3 loop is CASSSGDPAKNIQYF. The CDR3 region has the DNA TGCGCCAGCAGCTCAGGGGATCCGGCCAAAAACATTCAGTACTTC.